This T cell receptor beta chain derives from a study of blood T cell repertoires in COVID-19. As for the study in general: The cDNA or gDNA used as material had been derived from T cells, B-cell-depleted T cells, or PBMCs.

In the original analysis: Amplifying reference gene primers gave estimates of nucleated cell counts. Produced via immunoSEQ multiplex PCR; TCRdb's table is partial and in-frame only. V, J and clone size were drawn from that table, and D and trimming were deduced from the DNA. The data contain about 200,000 clones, around 81% of them singletons. Germline values: CDR1 LNHNV, CDR2 YYDKDF (reference sequence). CDR3 size: 17 residues. With V trimmed by 1 base and J by 3 bases, 8 bases remained unmatched. This clone appeared once. This rearrangement joins TRBV15 to TRBJ2-5; 10 nucleotides line up with TRBD1. The origin of this receptor is a woman in her 70s with acute or convalescent COVID-19. The sample taken for sequencing was peripheral blood. CDR3 region: CATSRGGGQGFEETQYF. CDR3 bases: TGTGCCACCAGCAGAGGAGGGGGACAGGGGTTTGAAGAGACCCAGTACTTC.